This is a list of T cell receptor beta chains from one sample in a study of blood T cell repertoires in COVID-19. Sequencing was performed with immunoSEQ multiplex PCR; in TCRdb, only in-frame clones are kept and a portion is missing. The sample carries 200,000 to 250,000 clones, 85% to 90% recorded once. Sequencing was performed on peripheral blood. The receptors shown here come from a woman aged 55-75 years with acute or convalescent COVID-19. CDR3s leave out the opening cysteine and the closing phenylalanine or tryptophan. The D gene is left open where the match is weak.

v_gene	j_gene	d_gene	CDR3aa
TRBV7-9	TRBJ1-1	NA	AIQGGNMNTEAF
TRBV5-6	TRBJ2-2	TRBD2	ASSLLGLAGDTGELF
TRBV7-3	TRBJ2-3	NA	ASSRDGGTDTQY
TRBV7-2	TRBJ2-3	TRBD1	ASSPDRGGNTQY
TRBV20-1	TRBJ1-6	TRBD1	SASRRDRGLYNSPLH
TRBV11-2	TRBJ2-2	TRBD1	ASSRQGHTGELF
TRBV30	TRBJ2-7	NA	AWSIISYEQY
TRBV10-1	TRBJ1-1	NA	ANPGEGMEYDNTEAF
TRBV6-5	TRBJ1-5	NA	ASSQQGFNQPQH
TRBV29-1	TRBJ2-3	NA	SVAGDFHTDTQY
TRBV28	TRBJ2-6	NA	ASSFVTAGANVLT
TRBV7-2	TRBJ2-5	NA	ASSLAGGQETQY
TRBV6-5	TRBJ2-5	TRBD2	ASTSGRLWETQY
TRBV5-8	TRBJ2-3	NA	ASSLEGGLKQY